This TCR beta chain originates from a study of cytomegalovirus exposure and HLA in healthy donors. Findings and caveats of the study: Later analysis associated a missense DCLRE1C variant with TCR beta V- and J-gene trimming.

The PCR employed 60 Vbeta primers together with 13 Jbeta primers. Assay used: immunoSEQ multiplex PCR; TCRdb lists only in-frame clones, some missing. The sample comprises some 110,000 clones, about 80% of which are singletons, and 2.1% rests with the top ten. Germline values: CDR1 MDHEN, CDR2 SYDVKM. The CDR3 contains 17 residues. The ends lost 0 bases at V and 3 bases at J; junction bases unmatched: 4. Regarding this clone: What it binds is not known.

The rearrangement uses TRBV28 and TRBJ1-4; TRBD1 matches 10 bases. This clonotype was obtained from a man younger than 40 in good health and CMV-seronegative. Sequences were obtained from PBMCs. This CDR3 is CASSLWTGGSANEKLFF. The CDR3 coding sequence is TGTGCCAGCAGTTTATGGACAGGGGGCTCTGCTAATGAAAAACTGTTTTTT.